The 26 T cell receptor beta chains below all came from one sample that was sequenced in a study of blood T cell repertoires in COVID-19. Profiling relied on immunoSEQ multiplex PCR, and the TCRdb table lists in-frame clones only, not all of them. The sample yields roughly 67,000 clones, over 75% seen once. Material: peripheral blood. Receptor source: a woman in her sixties or seventies with acute or convalescent COVID-19.

The chain is built from TRBV6-4 and TRBJ1-2, with TRBD1 matching 12 bases. With 5 bases clipped from V and 7 bases from J, the junction kept 20 bases outside the gene matches. This CDR3 spans 19 amino acids. Looked up from germline, CDR1 is MRHNA and CDR2 is SNTAGT. The CDR3 is CASSPGQGAPTPLNGGYTF. The CDR3 DNA sequence: TGTGCCAGCAGTCCGGGACAGGGGGCTCCCACCCCCCTCAATGGTGGCTACACCTTC.

The chain employs TRBV19 and TRBJ2-4; 7 nucleotides match TRBD2. The V gene end was trimmed by 1 base and the J gene end by 0 bases; junction bases not matched to a gene: 12. Per the germline V gene, CDR1 is LNHDA and CDR2 is SQIVND (reference sequence). The CDR3 consists of 19 residues. CDR3 protein: CASSIGVGLVAPAKNIQYF. DNA for the CDR3: TGTGCCAGTAGTATAGGGGTCGGACTAGTGGCACCAGCCAAAAACATTCAGTACTTC.

V gene TRBV5-1 combines with J gene TRBJ1-4; 7 positions match TRBD1. CDR1 SGHRS and CDR2 YFSETQ come from the germline V gene. The V gene end was trimmed by 4 bases and the J gene end by 0 bases; junction bases not matched to a gene: 3. The CDR3 is 15 amino acids. CDR3 nucleotides: TGCGCCAGCAGCCGAACAGGGGCAACTAATGAAAAACTGTTTTTT. Protein product: CASSRTGATNEKLFF.

The chain links TRBV7-9 to TRBJ1-1; D gene uncertain. Trimming cost V 1 base and J 1 base, with 7 bases left between them. The CDR3 has 14 residues. Germline V gene data show CDR1 as SEHNR and CDR2 as FQNEAQ (reference sequence). The CDR3 is CASSLGKSNTEAFF. The CDR3, as DNA: TGTGCCAGCAGCTTAGGTAAATCGAACACTGAAGCTTTCTTT.

The V and J genes are TRBV18 and TRBJ1-6, with D possibly TRBD1 on 5 matching bases. The CDR3 spans 15 residues. V shed 3 bases and J shed 8 bases, with 14 bases lying between them. Looked up from germline, CDR1 is KGHSH and CDR2 is LQKENI. As DNA, the CDR3 is TGTGCCAGCTCACCTCGAGTCCAGGGTGATTCACCCCTCCACTTT. It specifies CASSPRVQGDSPLHF.

The gene calls are TRBV7-9 and TRBJ1-6; weak D call: TRBD1 (6 bases). In germline, CDR1 is SEHNR, CDR2 FQNEAQ (reference sequence). Trimming stripped 4 bases from V and 10 bases from J, with 20 bases between. The CDR3 extends over 16 amino acids. The CDR3 DNA reads TGTGCCAGCAGCTCAGCCGGGACAAAGAGGGGATCACCCCTCCACTTT. This translates into CASSSAGTKRGSPLHF.

V usage is TRBV18 and J usage is TRBJ1-4; TRBD1 agrees at 9 bases. Germline values: CDR1 KGHSH, CDR2 LQKENI. The CDR3 has 16 residues. V dropped 5 bases and J dropped 4; count of bases not matched to a gene: 8. In DNA, the CDR3 is TGTGCCAGCTCAGCAACCGGGACAGGGATTAATGAAAAACTGTTTTTT. Translating it yields CASSATGTGINEKLFF.

J is TRBJ1-6 and V is TRBV7-3; no clear D gene. This CDR3 spans 13 amino acids. Between the trimmed V and J ends, which lost 5 bases and 4 bases, there was a span of 6 bases. Germline lookup yields CDR1 SGHTA and CDR2 FQGTGA. The CDR3 spells CASSPGYNSPLHF. As DNA, the CDR3 is TGTGCCAGCAGCCCGGGTTATAATTCACCCCTCCACTTT.

The chain carries TRBV18 and TRBJ1-1; 9 bases are a match to TRBD1. This CDR3 spans 17 amino acids. The germline V gene encodes CDR1 KGHSH and CDR2 LQKENI. V gave up 3 bases and J gave up 1 base; unmatched junction bases: 9. The CDR3 loop reads CASSPLPGQGPNTEAFF. CDR3 nucleotide sequence: TGTGCCAGCTCACCCCTCCCGGGACAGGGACCGAACACTGAAGCTTTCTTT.

This clone was seen just once. The J gene is TRBJ1-3, the V gene TRBV7-6; D not resolved. With 1 base removed from V and 3 bases from J, the gap between germline ends came to 7 bases. The length of the CDR3 is 14 residues. Germline CDR1 SGHVS, CDR2 FNYEAQ. CDR3 residues: CASSLGGGGNTIYF. CDR3 DNA: TGTGCCAGCAGCTTAGGGGGAGGTGGAAACACCATATATTTT.

This clone is categorized as medium-sized. V is TRBV4-1 and J is TRBJ1-5; the match to TRBD1 covers 12 bases. V was clipped by 5 bases and J by 7 bases; unmatched bases: 12. This CDR3 has 17 residues. Germline V gene data show CDR1 as MGHRA and CDR2 as YSYEKL. CDR3 sequence: CASSSQPGTGGRQPQHF. CDR3 DNA: TGCGCCAGCAGCTCACAACCCGGGACAGGGGGCAGGCAGCCCCAGCATTTT.

The chain carries TRBV19 and TRBJ1-5; 7 positions agree with TRBD1. The CDR3 is 13 residues long. Germline V gene data show CDR1 as LNHDA and CDR2 as SQIVND (reference sequence). Trimming removed 7 bases from V and 6 bases from J; junction bases left unmatched: 6. The CDR3 region is CASNVRGRQPQHF. CDR3 in DNA: TGTGCCAGTAATGTGAGGGGGCGTCAGCCCCAGCATTTT.

This clone showed up just once. The chain combines TRBV28 with TRBJ1-1; perhaps TRBD1 as D (6 bases). Germline-derived CDR1 and CDR2 are MDHEN and SYDVKM. V shed 6 bases and J shed 0 bases, with 17 bases lying between them. CDR3 size: 16 residues. The CDR3 region is CASRESGGVMNTEAFF. The CDR3 nucleotides read TGTGCCAGCAGAGAAAGCGGGGGCGTCATGAACACTGAAGCTTTCTTT.

The chain uses TRBV6-5 and TRBJ2-5, with 8 bases lining up with TRBD1. V shed 6 bases and J 4 bases; nucleotides not matched to a gene: 7. Per germline, CDR1 MNHEY and CDR2 SVGAGI. The CDR3 length is 14 residues. The CDR3 protein is CASRIQGVLETQYF. In DNA form, the CDR3 reads TGTGCCAGCAGGATACAGGGGGTGTTAGAGACCCAGTACTTC.

This clone appeared once. V is TRBV5-1 and J is TRBJ2-1, with D tentatively TRBD2 (6 bases). The CDR3 sequence is 16 residues long. The germline CDR1 and CDR2 sequences are SGHRS and YFSETQ. Trimming shortened V by 0 bases and J by 4 bases, and 14 bases separated the two germline ends. The CDR3: CASSLDPAGQYNEQFF. The CDR3 bases are TGCGCCAGCAGCTTGGACCCAGCGGGCCAATACAATGAGCAGTTCTTC. Full variable domain (rest looked up from reference TRBV5-1 and TRBJ2-1): KAGVTQTPRYLIKTRGQQVTLSCSPISGHRSVSWYQQTPGQGLQFLFEYFSETQRNKGNFPGRFSGRQFSNSRSEMNVSTLELGDSALYLCASSLDPAGQYNEQFFGPGTRLTVL.

The chain joins TRBV7-9 to TRBJ2-5; D is ambiguous. Germline CDR1 and CDR2: SEHNR and FQNEAQ (reference sequence). This CDR3 is 12 amino acids long. With 1 base removed from V and 5 bases from J, the gap between germline ends came to 5 bases. The CDR3 DNA reads TGTGCCAGCAGCTTAGTCGGTGAGACCCAGTACTTC. Protein: CASSLVGETQYF.

J is TRBJ1-1 and V is TRBV30; 9 nucleotides match TRBD1. Germline V gene lookup returns CDR1 GTSNPN and CDR2 SVGIG (reference sequence). V lost 3 bases and J lost 6; bases outside the gene matches: 8. This CDR3 is built from 14 residues. CDR3: CAWSANRGLAEAFF. CDR3 nucleotides: TGTGCCTGGAGCGCCAACAGGGGGCTCGCTGAAGCTTTCTTT.

The rearrangement joins TRBV7-9 to TRBJ2-1; perhaps TRBD2 as D (5 bases). The CDR3 loop spans 15 amino acids. In germline, CDR1 is SEHNR, CDR2 FQNEAQ (reference sequence). V was pared by 3 bases and J by 8 bases, with 17 bases between. The CDR3 coding sequence is TGTGCCAGCAGCTTTGAGGGTGAAAGGTCCGATGAGCAGTTCTTC. Translating gives CASSFEGERSDEQFF.

This chain connects TRBV10-1 to TRBJ2-4; 8 nucleotides match TRBD1. Germline V gene sequence: CDR1 WNHNN, CDR2 SYGVQD (reference sequence). V was pared by 0 bases and J by 9 bases, with 10 bases of the junction left unmatched. The CDR3 runs 16 residues. CDR3: CASSESRGQGRAIQYF. As DNA, the CDR3 is TGCGCCAGCAGTGAGTCTCGTGGACAGGGTAGGGCCATTCAGTACTTC.

The rearrangement links TRBV18 to TRBJ2-5; D is perhaps TRBD2 (5 bases). V was pared by 6 bases and J by 5 bases, with 16 bases between. The length of the CDR3 is 14 residues. The germline V gene has CDR1 KGHSH and CDR2 LQKENI. CDR3 coding DNA: TGTGCCAGCTCCTCGTCTGCGCGGGCCGAGACCCAGTACTTC. Translated, it gives CASSSSARAETQYF.

The chain couples TRBV6-5 to TRBJ1-6; 7 positions match TRBD1. The CDR3 loop spans 16 amino acids. Germline values: CDR1 MNHEY, CDR2 SVGAGI. V gave up 4 bases and J gave up 7 bases; unmatched junction bases: 10. CDR3 amino acids: CASSSLRTGGNSPLHF. In DNA form, the CDR3 reads TGTGCCAGCAGTTCCCTGAGGACAGGAGGCAATTCACCCCTCCACTTT.

The rearrangement joins TRBV5-5 to TRBJ2-1; unclear D gene. CDR1 is SGHKS and CDR2 is YYEKEE in the germline V gene (reference sequence). Trimming stripped 0 bases from V and 8 bases from J, with 15 bases between. This CDR3 is 15 amino acids long. The CDR3 loop is CASSLGPRSLHEQFF. CDR3 in DNA: TGTGCCAGCAGCTTGGGGCCACGTTCCCTCCATGAGCAGTTCTTC.

The CDR3 nucleotides are TGTGCCAGCAGTGAAACAGGGGGCAATTCACCCCTCCACTTT. It is translated as CASSETGGNSPLHF. The rearrangement joins TRBV6-1 to TRBJ1-6; 9 bases are shared with TRBD1. Trimming at V came to 2 bases and at J to 7 bases, leaving 0 bases not matched to a gene. CDR1 and CDR2 from the germline V gene are MNHNS and SASEGT. This CDR3 spans 14 amino acids.

This clone has a single count. The gene calls are TRBV6-1 and TRBJ1-1; the D gene is possibly TRBD1 (5 bases). CDR3 length equals 14 residues. V dropped 6 bases and J dropped 4 bases, with 15 bases sitting between them. CDR1 is MNHNS and CDR2 is SASEGT in the germline V gene. The CDR3 protein is CASRPGSAATEAFF. CDR3 DNA: TGTGCCAGCAGACCAGGGTCTGCGGCCACTGAAGCTTTCTTT.

The V and J genes are TRBV2 and TRBJ2-2; 12 nucleotides match TRBD2. Trimming cost V 6 bases and J 4 bases; bases outside gene matches: 6. The CDR3 runs to 16 residues. The germline V gene has CDR1 SNHLY and CDR2 FYNNEI. CDR3 in amino acids: CASRKASGRGTGELFF. The DNA for the CDR3 is TGTGCCAGCAGGAAGGCTAGCGGGAGGGGCACCGGGGAGCTGTTTTTT.

V usage is TRBV15 and J usage is TRBJ2-6; a weak D match, TRBD1 (6 bases). From germline, CDR1 is LNHNV and CDR2 YYDKDF (reference sequence). V was cut by 1 base and J by 2 bases, with 9 bases left in between. The CDR3 is 16 amino acids. CDR3 coding DNA: TGTGCCACCAGCAGAGGACAGGACCCTGGGGCCAACGTCCTGACTTTC. Protein: CATSRGQDPGANVLTF.